Below are 29 T cell receptor beta chains sequenced from a single sample in a study of T cells in narcolepsy. The protocol was immunoSEQ multiplex PCR, while the TCRdb copy is restricted to in-frame clones and leaves out a portion. The profile shows tens of thousands of clones, around 84% of them singletons. Sequenced sample: memory (CD45RA-) CD4+ T cells from blood. Receptors were obtained from a human donor in good health.

This clone has only one observation. The J gene is TRBJ1-6, the V gene TRBV27, with TRBD1 as a possible D gene (6 bases). CDR1 MNHEY and CDR2 SMNVEV come from the germline V gene (reference sequence). V was clipped by 5 bases and J by 10 bases, with 21 bases between them. The CDR3 is 16 residues long. The CDR3 is CASSLQQGGWGSPLHF. The CDR3 coding sequence is TGTGCCAGCAGTCTCCAACAGGGTGGTTGGGGGTCACCCCTCCACTTT.

The sample holds a few counts of this clone. The V call is TRBV10-3, the J call TRBJ2-7; possibly TRBD1 for D (6 bases). In germline, CDR1 is ENHRY, CDR2 SYGVKD. The germline V and J ends were trimmed by 6 bases and 6 bases, with 15 bases remaining between them. CDR3 size: 13 residues. CDR3 amino acids: CAISPGQTGEQYF. The CDR3 nucleotides read TGTGCCATCAGCCCCGGACAGACGGGCGAGCAGTACTTC.

CDR3 region: CASSVNPASPYEQYF. Written as DNA, the CDR3 is TGTGCCAGCAGCGTAAATCCGGCTTCCCCCTACGAGCAGTACTTC. The V gene is TRBV9, the J gene TRBJ2-7; no clear D gene. This CDR3 spans 15 amino acids. Germline V lookup: CDR1 SGDLS, CDR2 YYNGEE. V shed 1 base and J shed 2 bases, with 13 bases lying between them.

V usage is TRBV7-2 and J usage is TRBJ1-2, with 11 bases matching TRBD1. There are 15 residues in the CDR3. Germline values: CDR1 SGHTA, CDR2 FQGNSA. The trim removed 6 bases at V and 5 bases at J, leaving 8 bases unmatched. The CDR3 here is CASSQGQGAWYGYTF. The CDR3 DNA sequence: TGTGCCAGCAGTCAAGGACAGGGGGCTTGGTATGGCTACACCTTC. The full variable domain, with the rest looked up from reference TRBV7-2 and TRBJ1-2, is GAGVSQSPSNKVTEKGKDVELRCDPISGHTALYWYRQSLGQGLEFLIYFQGNSAPDKSGLPSDRFSAERTGGSVSTLTIQRTQQEDSAVYLCASSQGQGAWYGYTFGSGTRLTVV.

This chain's CDR3 is CASSWQKSFTDTQYF. DNA for the CDR3: TGTGCCAGCAGCTGGCAGAAAAGCTTCACAGATACGCAGTATTTT. The chain joins TRBV28 to TRBJ2-3; unclear D gene. The germline V gene encodes CDR1 MDHEN and CDR2 SYDVKM. The CDR3 totals 15 residues. V gave up 6 bases and J gave up 2 bases, with 15 bases separating them.

The chain has TRBV18 and TRBJ2-7, with 7 bases identical to TRBD1. Trimming removed 6 bases from V and 2 bases from J; junction bases left unmatched: 4. CDR1 and CDR2 (germline): KGHSH, LQKENI. The CDR3 is 13 amino acids. CDR3 sequence (DNA): TGTGCCAGCTCGGAGACAGGGCCCTACGAGCAGTACTTC. It translates to CASSETGPYEQYF.

The gene calls are TRBV19 and TRBJ2-2; TRBD1 matches 7 bases. This CDR3 region has 16 residues. Germline assignment: CDR1 LNHDA and CDR2 SQIVND (reference sequence). Trimming cost V 7 bases and J 0 bases; bases outside gene matches: 8. The CDR3 bases are TGTGCCAGTAAGCAACCGGGACAGCCGAACACCGGGGAGCTGTTTTTT. This sequence encodes CASKQPGQPNTGELFF.

V gene TRBV19 combines with J gene TRBJ1-1, with D perhaps matching TRBD1 (6 bases). The CDR3 sequence is 15 residues long. Germline-derived CDR1 and CDR2 are LNHDA and SQIVND (reference sequence). Trimming cost V 3 bases and J 4 bases, with 15 bases left between them. The CDR3 DNA reads as TGTGCCAGTAGTATGGGGGCAGGGTCCGGCACTGAAGCTTTCTTT. As protein: CASSMGAGSGTEAFF. Full variable domain (outside the CDR3, taken from reference TRBV19 and TRBJ1-1): DGGITQSPKYLFRKEGQNVTLSCEQNLNHDAMYWYRQDPGQGLRLIYYSQIVNDFQKGDIAEGYSVSREKKESFPLTVTSAQKNPTAFYLCASSMGAGSGTEAFFGQGTRLTVV.

CDR3 sequence reads: CAWSVGWGTYGYTF. CDR3 sequence (DNA): TGTGCCTGGAGTGTAGGGTGGGGGACCTATGGCTACACCTTC. This sequence joins TRBV30 and TRBJ1-2; weak D call: TRBD1 (5 bases). The ends were cut back, 0 bases at V and 4 bases at J, with 12 bases in the middle. The CDR3 sequence is 14 residues long. Looked up from germline, CDR1 is GTSNPN and CDR2 is SVGIG (reference sequence).

The rearrangement links TRBV19 to TRBJ1-5, with D maybe TRBD1 (5 bases). The CDR3 length is 15 residues. The germline V gene encodes CDR1 LNHDA and CDR2 SQIVND (reference sequence). The germline V and J ends were trimmed by 3 bases and 2 bases, with 11 bases remaining between them. The CDR3 nucleotides read TGTGCCAGTAGTATTCGTCAGGGCGGCAATCAGCCCCAGCATTTT. Protein product: CASSIRQGGNQPQHF.

This chain links TRBV30 with TRBJ1-4; no clear D gene. The CDR3 sequence is 15 residues long. From germline, CDR1 is GTSNPN and CDR2 SVGIG (reference sequence). Trimming stripped 4 bases from V and 4 bases from J, with 16 bases between. The CDR3 here is CAWTRTGSNNEKLFF. DNA for the CDR3: TGTGCCTGGACGAGAACCGGGTCAAATAATGAAAAACTGTTTTTT.

This clone has more than one count but fewer than ten. The chain uses TRBV14 and TRBJ2-1, with a possible D match to TRBD2 (5 bases). V was cut by 4 bases and J by 9 bases, with 19 bases left in between. The CDR3 has 15 residues. From germline, CDR1 is SGHDN and CDR2 FVKESK. CDR3 residues: CASSPSRSGFSEQFF. The CDR3 DNA sequence: TGTGCCAGCAGCCCGTCTAGGTCGGGATTCAGTGAGCAGTTCTTC.

This clone was counted a few times. V usage is TRBV6-5 and J usage is TRBJ1-2, with D possibly matching TRBD1 (6 bases). The germline V gene encodes CDR1 MNHEY and CDR2 SVGAGI. The V end lost 8 bases, the J end lost 4 bases, and 14 bases lay between the germline ends. The CDR3 length is 13 residues. The CDR3 region has the DNA TGTGCCAGCGCAGGAGAAGGGGGCTATGGCTACACCTTC. Its translation is CASAGEGGYGYTF.

The gene calls are TRBV27 and TRBJ2-7, with 9 bases fitting TRBD1. Looked up from germline, CDR1 is MNHEY and CDR2 is SMNVEV (reference sequence). Trimming removed 6 bases from V and 5 bases from J; junction bases left unmatched: 5. This CDR3 is built from 13 residues. This CDR3 is CASRRDRVDEQYF. CDR3 DNA: TGTGCCAGCAGACGGGACAGGGTCGACGAGCAGTACTTC.

The rearrangement uses TRBV6-4 and TRBJ2-7; D possibly corresponds to TRBD2 (6 bases). V lost 3 bases and J lost 7, with 13 bases in between. This CDR3 has 13 residues. Germline V CDR1 and CDR2: MRHNA, SNTAGT. The CDR3 reads CASSEWRGREQYF. The CDR3 DNA sequence: TGTGCCAGCAGTGAGTGGAGGGGAAGGGAGCAGTACTTC.

The chain uses TRBV27 and TRBJ1-5, with D unclear. Per germline, CDR1 MNHEY and CDR2 SMNVEV (reference sequence). The CDR3 extends over 14 amino acids. Deletions cut 2 bases from V and 2 bases from J, with 7 bases between. The CDR3 region is CASSLIWGNQPQHF. The CDR3 DNA reads as TGTGCCAGCAGTTTAATCTGGGGCAATCAGCCCCAGCATTTT.

The genes are TRBV11-2 and TRBJ2-5; 10 bases are shared with TRBD2. Germline loops: CDR1 SGHAT, CDR2 FQNNGV. V trimming: 1 base; J trimming: 4 bases; junction bases outside the gene matches: 9. The CDR3 extends over 17 amino acids. The CDR3, as DNA: TGTGCCAGCAGCTTAGTAGGGGTAGCGGGGGGAGGAGAGACCCAGTACTTC. Its protein product is CASSLVGVAGGGETQYF.

V is TRBV6-1 and J is TRBJ2-7, with D perhaps matching TRBD2 (6 bases). The CDR3 extends over 17 amino acids. Germline loops: CDR1 MNHNS, CDR2 SASEGT. V gave up 4 bases and J gave up 2 bases, with 21 bases separating them. This CDR3 reads CASSGRGGTVTTYEQYF. The CDR3 nucleotides read TGTGCCAGCAGTGGGAGGGGCGGGACTGTGACGACCTACGAGCAGTACTTC.

This chain links TRBV9 with TRBJ1-6; 8 bases map to TRBD1. The CDR3 length is 14 residues. J lost 9 bases, V lost 4 bases, and 6 bases had no gene match. Germline loops: CDR1 SGDLS, CDR2 YYNGEE. CDR3 in DNA: TGTGCCAGCAGCCAGACAGGGGCCCCTTCACCCCTCCACTTT. Translated, it gives CASSQTGAPSPLHF.

The rearrangement uses TRBV6-5 and TRBJ2-7; a possible D gene is TRBD2 (5 bases). Trimming left V 5 bases short and J 6 bases short, with 14 bases between. CDR1 and CDR2 (germline): MNHEY, SVGAGI. This CDR3 comprises 13 residues. The CDR3 is CASSELREGEQYF. CDR3 coding DNA: TGTGCCAGCAGTGAGTTGAGGGAAGGCGAGCAGTACTTC.

This chain links TRBV2 with TRBJ1-2; D is unclear. There are 14 residues in the CDR3. In germline, CDR1 is SNHLY, CDR2 FYNNEI. Trimming stripped 7 bases from V and 1 base from J, with 13 bases between. This chain's CDR3 is CASIPARNNYGYTF. The DNA of the CDR3 is TGTGCCAGCATTCCGGCCCGAAATAACTATGGCTACACCTTC.

There are a few counts of this clone. This same CDR3 is encoded by further DNA sequences in the sample. This rearrangement joins TRBV11-2 to TRBJ2-1, with D unclear. The CDR3 contains 16 residues. Germline V gene sequence: CDR1 SGHAT, CDR2 FQNNGV. V lost 0 bases and J 9 bases, leaving 18 bases between the germline ends. In DNA form, the CDR3 reads TGTGCCAGCAGCTTAGACTTGGGTCGGCCCCTAGGTGAGCAGTTCTTC. Translation: CASSLDLGRPLGEQFF.

This clone was seen once. This chain connects TRBV9 to TRBJ2-7, with TRBD2 as a possible D gene (6 bases). Trimming took off 2 bases at V and 2 bases at J, with 11 bases between the two ends. The CDR3 extends over 14 amino acids. Germline V gives CDR1 SGDLS, CDR2 YYNGEE. The CDR3 DNA is TGTGCCAGCAGCGTTAGGTGGGAGGCCTACGAGCAGTACTTC. Translating gives CASSVRWEAYEQYF.

The sample holds one count of this clone. The chain couples TRBV9 to TRBJ1-1; unclear D gene. Trimming removed 3 bases from V and 4 bases from J, with 10 bases in between. The CDR3 loop spans 13 amino acids. Germline V lookup: CDR1 SGDLS, CDR2 YYNGEE. CDR3 DNA sequence: TGTGCCAGCAGCGCGCGCCCTATCACTGAAGCTTTCTTT. This translates into CASSARPITEAFF.

V usage is TRBV9 and J usage is TRBJ2-7; a possible D gene is TRBD2 (5 bases). The germline CDR1 and CDR2 sequences are SGDLS and YYNGEE. The CDR3 has 15 amino acids. The ends were cut back, 0 bases at V and 2 bases at J, with 12 bases in the middle. The CDR3 loop reads CASSVGLRGTYEQYF. The CDR3, as DNA: TGTGCCAGCAGCGTAGGACTCCGGGGAACCTACGAGCAGTACTTC.

The rearrangement links TRBV28 to TRBJ1-5; D possibly corresponds to TRBD1 (6 bases). V lost 5 bases and J 6 bases, leaving 14 bases between the germline ends. This CDR3 comprises 14 residues. Germline lookup yields CDR1 MDHEN and CDR2 SYDVKM. As DNA, the CDR3 is TGTGCCAGCAGTGATGCACAGGGCACTCAGCCCCAGCATTTT. Translating gives CASSDAQGTQPQHF.

Only one count was recorded for this clone. The V gene is TRBV27, the J gene TRBJ2-1; the match to TRBD1 covers 9 bases. The CDR3 consists of 14 residues. J gave up 2 bases and V 5 bases, and 1 base lay outside the gene matches. CDR1 MNHEY and CDR2 SMNVEV come from the germline V gene (reference sequence). In DNA form, the CDR3 reads TGTGCCAGCAGTAGACAGGGGGCCTACAATGAGCAGTTCTTC. This codes for CASSRQGAYNEQFF.

The gene calls are TRBV11-2 and TRBJ2-1, with 7 bases lining up with TRBD2. The CDR3 loop spans 14 amino acids. V was clipped by 3 bases and J by 13 bases; unmatched bases: 12. From germline, CDR1 is SGHAT and CDR2 FQNNGV. The CDR3 DNA follows: TGTGCCAGCAGCTTCAGCTCTACTAGCGTGGGACAGTTCTTC. It translates to CASSFSSTSVGQFF.

This clone was counted once. The chain uses TRBV6-4 and TRBJ2-1; D not certain. The CDR3 is 14 amino acids. The germline CDR1 and CDR2 sequences are MRHNA and SNTAGT. V dropped 4 bases and J dropped 9 bases, with 16 bases sitting between them. Here the CDR3 reads CASSVTAQGGEQFF. The CDR3 bases are TGTGCCAGCAGTGTTACTGCGCAAGGCGGTGAGCAGTTCTTC.